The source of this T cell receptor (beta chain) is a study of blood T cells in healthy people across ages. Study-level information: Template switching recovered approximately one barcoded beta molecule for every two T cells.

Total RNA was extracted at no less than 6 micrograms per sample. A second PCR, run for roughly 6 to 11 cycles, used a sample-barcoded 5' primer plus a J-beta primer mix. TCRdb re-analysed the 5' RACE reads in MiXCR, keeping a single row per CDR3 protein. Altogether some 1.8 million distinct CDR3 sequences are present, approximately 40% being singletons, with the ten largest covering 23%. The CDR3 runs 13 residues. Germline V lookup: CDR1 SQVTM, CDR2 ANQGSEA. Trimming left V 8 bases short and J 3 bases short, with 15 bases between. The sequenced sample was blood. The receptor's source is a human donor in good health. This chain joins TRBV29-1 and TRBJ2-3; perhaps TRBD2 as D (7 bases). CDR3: CSTGGPSTDTQYF. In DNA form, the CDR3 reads TGCAGCACGGGGGGCCCTTCGACAGATACGCAGTATTTT.